This TCR beta chain was documented in a study of shared clonotypes between healthy human individuals. Every one of the donors was a Caucasian adult that lived in Nashville, Tennessee. Sorted-subset replicate PCRs used approximately 180 ng of genomic DNA. This amount corresponded to 30,000 to 35,000 T cell genomes. TCRdb's copy holds only in-frame clones and misses some; the assay was immunoSEQ multiplex PCR. The repertoire consists of more than 2,000,000 clones, with just over 90% occurring once and the leading ten covering around 0.14%. General study results and limits: Genetic and exposure-history diversity was limited by the small donor number. Memory subsets generally showed smaller estimated richness than naive subsets did.

A remark on this clone: Its antigen remains unidentified.

The CDR3 length is 13 residues. CDR1 SGHRS and CDR2 YFSETQ come from the germline V gene. The ends were cut back, 2 bases at V and 3 bases at J, with 9 bases in the middle. The TCR was taken from a man in his late teens or twenties in good health. This chain joins TRBV5-1 and TRBJ2-7; the D call may be TRBD1 or TRBD2 (5 bases each). Source material: naive CD4+ T cells sorted from blood. Sample subset: CD45RA+ positively selected. The CDR3 nucleotides read TGCGCCAGCAGCTTCGGGACCCACTACGAGCAGTACTTC. This sequence encodes CASSFGTHYEQYF.